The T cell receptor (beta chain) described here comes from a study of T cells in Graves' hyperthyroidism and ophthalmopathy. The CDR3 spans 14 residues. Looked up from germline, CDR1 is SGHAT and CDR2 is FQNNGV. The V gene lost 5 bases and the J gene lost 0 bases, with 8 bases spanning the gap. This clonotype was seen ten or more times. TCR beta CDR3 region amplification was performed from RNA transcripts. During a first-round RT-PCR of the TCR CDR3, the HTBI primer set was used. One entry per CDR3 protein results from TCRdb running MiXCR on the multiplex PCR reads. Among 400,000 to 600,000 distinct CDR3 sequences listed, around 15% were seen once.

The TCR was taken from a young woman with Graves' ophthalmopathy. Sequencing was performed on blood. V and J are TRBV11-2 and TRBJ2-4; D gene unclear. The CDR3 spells CASSPRIAKNIQYF. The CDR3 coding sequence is TGTGCCAGCAGCCCCCGTATAGCCAAAAACATTCAGTACTTC. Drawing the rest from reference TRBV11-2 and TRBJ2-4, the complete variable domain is EAGVAQSPRYKIIEKRQSVAFWCNPISGHATLYWYQQILGQGPKLLIQFQNNGVVDDSQLPKDRFSAERLKGVDSTLKIQPAKLEDSAVYLCASSPRIAKNIQYFGAGTRLSVL.